This TCR beta chain was documented in a study of control samples from healthy donors and cancer patients. The repertoire was sequenced with immunoSEQ multiplex PCR; TCRdb's copy has only in-frame clones and lacks some. The sample holds about 120,000 clones, 80% to 90% seen once. Trimming removed 1 base at V and 4 bases at J, with 10 bases between. The CDR3 contains 14 residues. Germline V lookup: CDR1 MNHEY, CDR2 SMNVEV (reference sequence). This TCR was sampled from a man aged 25-45 years in good health. The material sequenced was blood. The chain recombines TRBV27 with TRBJ1-1, with D tentatively TRBD1 (6 bases). CDR3 residues: CASSLFGRGTEAFF. The CDR3 coding sequence is TGTGCCAGCAGTTTATTCGGCAGGGGCACTGAAGCTTTCTTT.